This TCR beta chain was sequenced in a study of tumor-infiltrating lymphocytes in primary liver carcinoma. Study information: Samples gave roughly 3.65 to 7.13 million productive TCRbeta reads, similar across tissue types.

Total RNA and DNA came together from approximately 22-30 mg of bulk tissue without cell sorting. Patients underwent surgical resection for primary liver carcinoma. No patient had received treatment, and all had chronic HBV infection. All tumor samples contained more than 80% viable tumor cells. The researchers produced TCR beta cDNA from 450 to 600 ng total RNA with a constant-region primer. Three-round nested multiplex PCR performed with slightly modified ARM-PCR produced the TCR beta libraries. TRBV1-TRBV30 forward primers paired with a C-beta reverse primer drove the first two PCR rounds, about 10 cycles each. TCRdb itself ran the multiplex PCR reads through MiXCR, one entry per CDR3 protein. Counted here are 100,000 to 120,000 distinct CDR3 sequences, around 83% occurring once; the ten biggest clones make up 15% to 20%. CDR1 and CDR2 (germline): MNHNS, SASEGT. V was pared by 7 bases and J by 6 bases, with 10 bases of the junction left unmatched. The CDR3 runs to 15 residues.

The clonotype comes from a man between 35 and 55 years old with primary liver carcinoma and hepatitis B virus infection. The rearrangement uses TRBV6-1 and TRBJ2-7, with 12 bases fitting TRBD2. Material: liver tumor tissue from sampling region 3. This sample's subset: tumor region T3, left-lateral pole. The CDR3 nucleotides read TGTGCCAGCAATGCTTCGACTAGCGGGAGTTGCGAGCAGTACTTC. The encoded protein is CASNASTSGSCEQYF.